This T cell receptor (beta chain) is from a study of cytomegalovirus exposure and HLA in healthy donors. The CDR3 runs to 18 residues. The germline gives CDR1 SEHNR, CDR2 FQNEAQ (reference sequence). V lost 4 bases, J lost 5 bases, and 15 bases stayed unmatched. Notes on this clone: Its antigen is currently unknown.

Study-wide results and limits: Donor immune exposure was known only as CMV serostatus. Overall, roughly 150 TCR beta chains were annotated as cytomegalovirus-associated.

A multiplex PCR was run with 60 Vbeta primers and 13 Jbeta primers. Sequenced by immunoSEQ multiplex PCR; TCRdb stores in-frame clones only, minus some. The sample holds 250,000 to 300,000 clones, 80% to 95% seen once. The V gene is TRBV7-9, the J gene TRBJ2-1; 9 nucleotides match TRBD1. Sequenced material: PBMCs. The sequence derives from a girl aged 2 to 10 in good health and CMV-seronegative. The CDR3 region is CASSSSTGGDIRNNEQFF. The DNA for the CDR3 is TGTGCCAGCAGCTCTAGTACAGGGGGCGACATTAGAAACAATGAGCAGTTCTTC.